This note documents a single TCR beta chain sequence. Its specificity is unknown. The data were taken from a study of immune cell composition in non-small cell lung cancer. In the study overall: Most cases were lung adenocarcinoma or squamous cell carcinoma.

Assay: immunoSEQ multiplex PCR; the TCRdb copy retains only in-frame clones and omits some. The sample shows thousands of clones, approximately 78% of them seen only once. The CDR3 contains 14 residues. V was trimmed by 2 bases and J by 4 bases, leaving 12 bases between them. Germline CDR1 is SGHNT and CDR2 is YYREEE (reference sequence). The study, taken as a whole, reports: It was not proven that tumour-reactive clones equal dominant tumour-associated clones. Tumour-associated clones >0.5% occurred in under 40% of adenocarcinomas, about 80% of squamous.

The chain joins TRBV5-4 to TRBJ1-2; a possible D gene is TRBD1 (5 bases). Sequencing input: lung tumor tissue. The TCR comes from a human donor with non-small cell lung cancer. CDR3 sequence: CASSLIPGTYGYTF. The CDR3 nucleotides read TGTGCCAGCAGCTTAATACCAGGGACCTATGGCTACACCTTC.